This TCR beta chain is from a study of T cells after yellow fever vaccination. 5'RACE template switching produced TCR cDNA carrying a universal primer site and UMIs. TCRdb reanalysed the 5' RACE reads using MiXCR and keeps one entry per CDR3 protein. The sample lists approximately 350,000 distinct CDR3 sequences; 9.5% to 13% were seen once. This clonotype has a handful of counts. CDR3 length: 14 amino acids. The junction had 1 base not matched to a gene; V was cut back by 2 bases and J by 4 bases. The chain links TRBV12-3 or TRBV12-4 to TRBJ1-3; 8 bases are a match to TRBD1. The material sequenced was PBMCs, taken on the day of the first yellow fever vaccination. The origin of this receptor is a young man who received the YFV17D yellow fever vaccine. For the CDR3, the DNA is TGTGCCAGCAGTTTATCAGGGGGCGGAAACACCATATATTTT. This sequence encodes CASSLSGGGNTIYF.